This T cell receptor beta chain emerged from a study of Ad26.COV2.S vaccination and SARS-CoV-2 variants. At the level of the study: Participants got Ad26.COV2.S intramuscularly, once or twice 56 days apart.

Germline assignment: CDR1 SNHLY and CDR2 FYNNEI. The CDR3 runs 15 residues. The V end was cut by 0 bases, the J end by 7 bases, with 10 bases between. Details on this clone: Antigen specificity is unknown.

Using immunoSEQ multiplex PCR, the repertoire was profiled, and TCRdb retains in-frame clones only, with some absent. The table includes more than 300,000 clones, approximately 90% detected once. Regarding the study as a whole: It was vaccine recipients, not placebo recipients, who had the higher spike-specific TCR breadth. An underestimation of total T cell responses may have resulted from the TCR breadth and depth analyses.

Specified treatment: about 20 received Ad26.COV2.S at low or high dose, single or two shots; 5 received placebo; per-sample allocation not given. Sampling was done on day 63 after the first vaccine or placebo injection. In the vaccine, an Ad26 vector expressed the SARS-CoV-2 spike of the Wuhan strain. The rearrangement joins TRBV2 to TRBJ1-6, with unresolved D. Sequencing was performed on peripheral blood, taken in a trial of Ad26.COV2.S vaccine versus placebo. This clonotype originated in a person between 18 and 65 years old who received the Ad26.COV2.S COVID-19 vaccine or a placebo. The CDR3 region has the DNA TGTGCCAGCAGTGAAGCGCTTCGAGAGAATTCACCCCTCCACTTT. Protein product: CASSEALRENSPLHF.